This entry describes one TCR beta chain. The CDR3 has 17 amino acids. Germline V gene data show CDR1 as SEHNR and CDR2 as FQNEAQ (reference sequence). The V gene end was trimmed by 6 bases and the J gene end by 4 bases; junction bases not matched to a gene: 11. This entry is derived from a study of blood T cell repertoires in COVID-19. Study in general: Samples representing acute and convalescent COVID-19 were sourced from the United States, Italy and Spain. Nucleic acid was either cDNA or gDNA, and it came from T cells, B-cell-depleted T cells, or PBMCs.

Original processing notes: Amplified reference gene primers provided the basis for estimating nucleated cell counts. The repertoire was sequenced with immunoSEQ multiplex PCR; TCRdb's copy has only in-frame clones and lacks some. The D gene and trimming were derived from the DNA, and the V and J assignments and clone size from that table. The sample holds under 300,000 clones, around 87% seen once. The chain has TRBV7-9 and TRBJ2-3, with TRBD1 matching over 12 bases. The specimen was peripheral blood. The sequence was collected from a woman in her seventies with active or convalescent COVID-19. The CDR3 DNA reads TGTGCCAGCAGGTCCGGGACAGGGGGCGATACCTCAGATACGCAGTATTTT. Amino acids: CASRSGTGGDTSDTQYF.